This T cell receptor beta chain was identified during a study of cytomegalovirus exposure and HLA in healthy donors. The PCR used 60 Vbeta and 13 Jbeta primers. The table came from immunoSEQ multiplex PCR; TCRdb's copy has only in-frame clones and leaves some out. This sample has roughly 220,000 clones; around 80% occur once, and the top ten carry 2.5% to 3%. V lost 0 bases, J lost 2 bases, and 2 bases stayed unmatched. CDR1 is MGHRA, CDR2 YSYEKL, per germline. The CDR3 spans 15 residues. The J gene is TRBJ2-7, the V gene TRBV4-1; 9 positions agree with TRBD2. Specimen: PBMCs. The receptor's source is a man aged 30 to 39 in good health and CMV-seronegative. The CDR3 DNA is TGCGCCAGCAGCCAAGAGTCTAGCGGGGCCTACGAGCAGTACTTC. It codes for CASSQESSGAYEQYF.